This T cell receptor (beta chain) stems from a study of regulatory T cells in long-lasting Graves disease. Trimming cost V 1 base and J 1 base, with 7 bases left between them. The CDR3 sequence is 14 residues long. Per the germline V gene, CDR1 is KGHSY and CDR2 is FQNENV. The time point denotes: newly diagnosed GD, antithyroid drugs for less than 3 months. Scientists built the TCR library using RNA that was extracted from PBMCs. Researchers made TCR beta libraries by using iRepertoire HTBI primers and running Arm-PCR on CDR3 regions. From the multiplex PCR reads, TCRdb called clonotypes with MiXCR, one entry per CDR3 protein. Of about 450,000 distinct CDR3 sequences in the sample, about 14% were seen once. These data also formed part of another study, on T cells in Graves' hyperthyroidism and ophthalmopathy. From that paper: Blood also held most thyroid clonotypes expanded beyond 0.001.

The starting material was peripheral blood mononuclear cells (PBMCs), obtained at new diagnosis, from a patient treated with antithyroid drugs. The receptor comes from a woman aged 45-59 years with Graves disease. The rearrangement joins TRBV16 to TRBJ1-1; D perhaps matches TRBD1 (5 bases). The CDR3 DNA is TGTGCCAGCAGCCAATATGGGGGGAACACTGAAGCTTTCTTT. It encodes CASSQYGGNTEAFF.